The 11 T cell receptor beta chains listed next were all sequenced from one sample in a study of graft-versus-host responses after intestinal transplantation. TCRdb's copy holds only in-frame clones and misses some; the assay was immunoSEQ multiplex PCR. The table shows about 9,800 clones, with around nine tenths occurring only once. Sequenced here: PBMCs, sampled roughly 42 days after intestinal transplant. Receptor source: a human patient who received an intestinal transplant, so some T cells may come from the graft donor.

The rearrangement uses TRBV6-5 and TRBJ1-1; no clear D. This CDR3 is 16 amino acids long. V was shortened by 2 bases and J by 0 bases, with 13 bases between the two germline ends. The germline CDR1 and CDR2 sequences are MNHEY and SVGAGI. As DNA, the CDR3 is TGTGCCAGCAGTTACCAACCTTGGGCCATGAACACTGAAGCTTTCTTT. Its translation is CASSYQPWAMNTEAFF.

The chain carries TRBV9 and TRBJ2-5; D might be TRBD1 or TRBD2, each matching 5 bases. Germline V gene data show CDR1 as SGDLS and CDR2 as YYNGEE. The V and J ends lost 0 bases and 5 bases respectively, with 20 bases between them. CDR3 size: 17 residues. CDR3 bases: TGTGCCAGCAGCGTAGGACCAGCACCGAGGGGAGTGGAGACCCAGTACTTC. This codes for CASSVGPAPRGVETQYF.

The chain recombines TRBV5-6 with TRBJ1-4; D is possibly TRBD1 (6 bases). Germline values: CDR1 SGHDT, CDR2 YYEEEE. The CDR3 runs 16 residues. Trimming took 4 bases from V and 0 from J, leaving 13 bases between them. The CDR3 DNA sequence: TGTGCCAGCAGCCAGAGGACAGCTGCAACTAATGAAAAACTGTTTTTT. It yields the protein CASSQRTAATNEKLFF.

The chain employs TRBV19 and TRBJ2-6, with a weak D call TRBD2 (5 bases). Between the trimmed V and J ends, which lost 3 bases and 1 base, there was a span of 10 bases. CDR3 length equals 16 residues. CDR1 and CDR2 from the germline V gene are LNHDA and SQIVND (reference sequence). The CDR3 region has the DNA TGTGCCAGTAGTATTGGAGAGGGATCTGGGGCCAACGTCCTGACTTTC. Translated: CASSIGEGSGANVLTF.

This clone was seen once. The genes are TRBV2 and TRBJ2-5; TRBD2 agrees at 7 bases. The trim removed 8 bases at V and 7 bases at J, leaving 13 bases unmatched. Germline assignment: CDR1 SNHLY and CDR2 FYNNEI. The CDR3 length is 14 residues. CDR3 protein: CASCSAGRDGTQYF. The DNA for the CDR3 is TGTGCCAGCTGCTCAGCGGGACGTGATGGGACCCAGTACTTC.

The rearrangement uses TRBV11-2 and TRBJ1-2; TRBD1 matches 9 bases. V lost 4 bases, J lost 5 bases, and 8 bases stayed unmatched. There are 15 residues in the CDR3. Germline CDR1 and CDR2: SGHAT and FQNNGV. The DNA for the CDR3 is TGTGCCAGCAGCTCCTGGGACAGGGCGGGTTATGGCTACACCTTC. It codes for CASSSWDRAGYGYTF.

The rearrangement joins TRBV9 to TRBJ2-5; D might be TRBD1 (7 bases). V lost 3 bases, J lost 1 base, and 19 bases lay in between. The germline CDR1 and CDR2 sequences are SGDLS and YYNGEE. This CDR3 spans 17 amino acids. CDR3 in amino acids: CASSGRQGGGPQETQYF. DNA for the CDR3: TGTGCCAGCAGCGGCAGACAGGGAGGAGGGCCCCAAGAGACCCAGTACTTC.

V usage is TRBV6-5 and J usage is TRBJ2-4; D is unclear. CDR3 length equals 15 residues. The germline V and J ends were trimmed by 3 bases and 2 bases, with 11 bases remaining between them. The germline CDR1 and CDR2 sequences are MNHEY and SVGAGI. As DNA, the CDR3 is TGTGCCAGCAGTTATGACGTGGGGTCCAAAAACATTCAGTACTTC. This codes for CASSYDVGSKNIQYF.

The CDR3 DNA reads as TGTGCCAGCAGTCCCGGACTTTCTTACGAGCAGTACTTC. Translation: CASSPGLSYEQYF. This rearrangement joins TRBV27 to TRBJ2-7; maybe TRBD2 (5 bases). Per germline, CDR1 MNHEY and CDR2 SMNVEV (reference sequence). This CDR3 comprises 13 residues. Trimming took 5 bases from V and 4 from J, leaving 12 bases between them.

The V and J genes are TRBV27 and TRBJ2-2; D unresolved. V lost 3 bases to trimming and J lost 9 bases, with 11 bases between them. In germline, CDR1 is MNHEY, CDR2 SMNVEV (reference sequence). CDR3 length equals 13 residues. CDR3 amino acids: CASSFDLGWELFF. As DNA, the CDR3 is TGTGCCAGCAGTTTCGACCTGGGCTGGGAGCTGTTTTTT.

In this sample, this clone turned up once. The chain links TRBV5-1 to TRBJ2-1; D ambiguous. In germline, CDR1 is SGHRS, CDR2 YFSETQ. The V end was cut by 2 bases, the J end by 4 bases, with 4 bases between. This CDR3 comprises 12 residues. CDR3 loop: CASSFGYNEQFF. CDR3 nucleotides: TGCGCCAGCAGCTTCGGATACAATGAGCAGTTCTTC.